Following are 10 T cell receptor beta chains from one sample sequenced in a study of identical twins. MiXCR, run by TCRdb on the 5' RACE reads, gives a single entry per CDR3 protein. The table records around 670,000 distinct CDR3 sequences, roughly 6% of them present only once. The specimen was naive T cells sorted from blood. The receptor source for this set is a man aged 18-30 years in good health.

This clonotype has at least ten counts. The chain combines TRBV5-1 with TRBJ2-5, with D possibly TRBD2 on 5 matching bases. The germline gives CDR1 SGHRS, CDR2 YFSETQ. Trimming shortened V by 4 bases and J by 2 bases, and 9 bases separated the two germline ends. The CDR3 is made up of 13 amino acids. The CDR3 DNA reads TGCGCCAGCAGCCCCGAGGGACAAGAGACCCAGTACTTC. This translates into CASSPEGQETQYF.

This clonotype was picked up a small number of times. The chain couples TRBV6-1 to TRBJ2-7; 7 bases map to TRBD1. Germline CDR1 and CDR2: MNHNS and SASEGT. The V and J ends lost 10 bases and 4 bases, in that order; junction bases with no gene match: 10. This CDR3 is 13 amino acids long. The CDR3 DNA follows: TGTGCCACCGAACAGGGGTTTGGTTACGAGCAGTACGTC. Translating it yields CATEQGFGYEQYV.

At least ten counts were recorded for this clonotype. V is TRBV12-3 or TRBV12-4 and J is TRBJ2-7, with D possibly TRBD2 on 6 matching bases. V lost 6 bases to trimming and J lost 3 bases, with 21 bases between them. The CDR3 sequence is 16 residues long. CDR3: CASSRPLSGVNYEQYF. DNA for the CDR3: TGTGCCAGCAGCCGCCCCCTTAGCGGAGTCAACTACGAGCAGTACTTC.

Many counts were recorded for this clonotype. V gene TRBV12-3 or TRBV12-4 combines with J gene TRBJ1-6, with a weak D call TRBD1 (6 bases). Trimming pared 5 bases from V and 9 bases from J, leaving 17 bases between. The CDR3 runs to 15 residues. The CDR3 is CASSLDTGSGSPLHF. Written as DNA, the CDR3 is TGTGCCAGCAGTCTAGATACAGGGTCGGGTTCACCCCTCCACTTT.

V and J are TRBV7-9 and TRBJ2-1, with D perhaps assigned TRBD1 or TRBD2 (5 bases each). V lost 5 bases and J 4 bases, leaving 15 bases between the germline ends. Germline values: CDR1 SEHNR, CDR2 FQNEAQ (reference sequence). CDR3 length: 15 amino acids. This CDR3 reads CASSQGGGEYNEQFF. CDR3 nucleotides: TGTGCCAGCAGCCAGGGTGGGGGAGAGTACAATGAGCAGTTCTTC.

This clonotype was counted between two and nine times. The chain couples TRBV2 to TRBJ2-1, with TRBD2 as a possible D gene (5 bases). Germline values: CDR1 SNHLY, CDR2 FYNNEI. The CDR3 loop spans 12 amino acids. With 8 bases removed from V and 5 bases from J, the gap between germline ends came to 10 bases. CDR3 nucleotides: TGTGCCAGCGGGAGAACAGACAATGAGCAGTTCTTC. Its translation is CASGRTDNEQFF.

On this clonotype itself: A single base separates this from a much larger clone, so it may be a read error. The V call is TRBV7-9, the J call TRBJ2-5; a weak D match, TRBD1 (5 bases). Per germline, CDR1 SEHNR and CDR2 FQNEAQ (reference sequence). The CDR3 extends over 15 amino acids. The CDR3 DNA follows: TGTGCCAGCAGCGCCGACAGCCCGATCCAAGAGACCCAGTGCTTC. It encodes CASSADSPIQETQCF. The whole variable domain, remainder taken from reference TRBV7-9 and TRBJ2-5, is DTGVSQNPRHKITKRGQNVTFRCDPISEHNRLYWYRQTLGQGPEFLTYFQNEAQLEKSRLLSDRFSAERPKGSFSTLEIQRTEQGDSAMYLCASSADSPIQETQCFGPGTRLLVL.

This clonotype was recorded at least ten times. In nucleotides, the CDR3 is TGTGCCAGCAGTTACGGGACAGGGAGGCATCAGCCCCAGCATTTT. Its translation is CASSYGTGRHQPQHF. The genes are TRBV6-2 or TRBV6-3 and TRBJ1-5; TRBD1 matches 9 bases. The CDR3 is 15 residues long. CDR1 and CDR2 from the germline V gene are MNHEY and SVGEGT. J gave up 5 bases and V 2 bases, and 4 bases lay outside the gene matches.

This clonotype has a handful of counts. V is TRBV15 and J is TRBJ2-3; 11 bases align to TRBD2. The CDR3 has 19 residues. Germline trimming cut 0 bases from V and 3 bases from J; bases unmatched to any gene: 11. Germline V gene lookup returns CDR1 LNHNV and CDR2 YYDKDF (reference sequence). CDR3 loop: CATSREGVAGGPETDTQYF. DNA of the CDR3: TGTGCCACCAGCAGAGAAGGGGTAGCGGGAGGGCCGGAGACAGATACGCAGTATTTT.

This clonotype was observed many times. This chain joins TRBV11-2 and TRBJ2-1; 16 bases match TRBD2. The CDR3 sequence is 18 residues long. Per the germline V gene, CDR1 is SGHAT and CDR2 is FQNNGV. V was clipped by 7 bases and J by 0 bases; unmatched bases: 6. DNA of the CDR3: TGTGCCAGCACGGGACTAGCGGGAGGGGCCGTCTCCTACAATGAGCAGTTCTTC. Its protein is CASTGLAGGAVSYNEQFF.